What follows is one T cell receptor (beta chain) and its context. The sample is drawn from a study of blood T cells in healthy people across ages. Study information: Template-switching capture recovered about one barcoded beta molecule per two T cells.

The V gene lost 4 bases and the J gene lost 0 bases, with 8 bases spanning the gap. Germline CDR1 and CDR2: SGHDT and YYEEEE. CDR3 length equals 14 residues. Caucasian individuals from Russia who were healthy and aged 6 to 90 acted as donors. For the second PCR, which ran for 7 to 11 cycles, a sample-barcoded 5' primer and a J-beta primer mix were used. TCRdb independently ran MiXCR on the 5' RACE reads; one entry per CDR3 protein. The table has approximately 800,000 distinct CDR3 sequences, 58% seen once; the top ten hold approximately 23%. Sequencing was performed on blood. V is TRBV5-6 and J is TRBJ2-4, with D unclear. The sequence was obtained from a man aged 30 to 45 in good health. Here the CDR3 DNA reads TGTGCCAGCAGCCAAGCAGCAGCCAAAAACATTCAGTACTTC. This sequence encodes CASSQAAAKNIQYF.